This TCR beta chain was obtained from a study of early T cells in non-severe SARS-CoV-2 infection. Many counts were recorded for this clonotype. Germline V CDR1 and CDR2: LGHDT, YNNKEL (reference sequence). V was clipped by 0 bases and J by 3 bases, with 12 bases between them. The CDR3 has 16 residues. TCRdb re-called the 5' RACE reads through MiXCR, storing one row per CDR3 protein. The table shows about 22,000 distinct CDR3 sequences, with approximately 3.8% occurring only once. This sequence joins TRBV3-1 and TRBJ1-5; D uncertain. The receptor was isolated from an adult who was a healthcare worker with PCR-confirmed SARS-CoV-2 infection or an uninfected control (not recorded which). The sample was whole blood. The CDR3 is CASSQDKGTLNQPQHF. As DNA, the CDR3 is TGTGCCAGCAGCCAAGATAAAGGCACCCTCAATCAGCCCCAGCATTTT.